This entry lists 22 T cell receptor beta chains sequenced from one sample in a study of OX40 agonist ivuxolimab in advanced cancers. The assay was immunoSEQ multiplex PCR, and TCRdb's table has in-frame clones only and misses some. The table has 84,000 or so clones, 94% seen once. Specimen: CD4+ or CD8+ T cells sorted from blood, collected in a trial of the OX40 agonist ivuxolimab. The receptors were gathered from an adult with an advanced solid tumor such as melanoma, head and neck, liver or kidney cancer.

This rearrangement joins TRBV27 to TRBJ1-5, with D possibly matching TRBD1 (5 bases). Germline V lookup: CDR1 MNHEY, CDR2 SMNVEV (reference sequence). The V end was cut by 6 bases, the J end by 1 base, with 10 bases between. The CDR3 runs to 14 residues. CDR3 DNA: TGTGCCAGCAGGGTAGCAGGGAGCAATCAGCCCCAGCATTTT. Its protein product is CASRVAGSNQPQHF.

The chain recombines TRBV6-1 with TRBJ1-5, with 8 bases identical to TRBD1. This CDR3 contains 16 residues. Germline V gene sequence: CDR1 MNHNS, CDR2 SASEGT. V dropped 3 bases and J dropped 1; count of bases not matched to a gene: 5. CDR3 nucleotide sequence: TGTGCCAGCAGTGACCCTGGACAGGGAAGCAATCAGCCCCAGCATTTT. It encodes CASSDPGQGSNQPQHF.

This chain uses TRBV6-1 with TRBJ2-7; D may be TRBD1 (6 bases). CDR3 length: 12 amino acids. CDR1 and CDR2 from the germline V gene are MNHNS and SASEGT. The V end lost 3 bases, the J end lost 3 bases, and 6 bases lay between the germline ends. The CDR3 DNA follows: TGTGCCAGCAGTGACAGGGGCTACGAGCAGTACTTC. It translates to CASSDRGYEQYF.

The CDR3 coding sequence is TGTGCCAGCAGCTTAGGGGATAGCTATGGTGAGCAGTTCTTC. It yields the protein CASSLGDSYGEQFF. The V gene is TRBV7-9, the J gene TRBJ2-1; D call uncertain. V gave up 1 base and J gave up 9 bases, with 13 bases separating them. CDR3 length equals 14 residues. Looked up from germline, CDR1 is SEHNR and CDR2 is FQNEAQ (reference sequence).

J is TRBJ2-1 and V is TRBV2, with D perhaps matching TRBD2 (5 bases). V was trimmed by 3 bases and J by 10 bases, leaving 10 bases between them. This CDR3 region has 12 residues. CDR1 and CDR2 from the germline V gene are SNHLY and FYNNEI. CDR3 sequence reads: CASSDLAGEQFF. The CDR3 DNA sequence: TGTGCCAGCAGTGACCTAGCCGGCGAGCAGTTCTTC.

The chain has TRBV13 and TRBJ2-7, with TRBD2 as a possible D gene (5 bases). This CDR3 has 19 residues. The V gene lost 4 bases and the J gene lost 0 bases, with 25 bases spanning the gap. Germline CDR1 and CDR2: PRHDT and FYEKMQ (reference sequence). The CDR3 sequence is CASSSTNPGLELSSYEQYF. CDR3 coding DNA: TGTGCCAGCAGCTCCACTAACCCTGGACTGGAATTGAGCTCCTACGAGCAGTACTTC.

This chain links TRBV18 with TRBJ1-3, with D possibly being TRBD1 (6 bases). The germline V and J ends were trimmed by 0 bases and 4 bases, with 16 bases remaining between them. The CDR3 is 17 amino acids. Germline V CDR1 and CDR2: KGHSH, LQKENI. The CDR3 loop reads CASSPPFSGAGGNTIYF. In DNA form, the CDR3 reads TGTGCCAGCTCACCACCGTTTTCGGGGGCAGGCGGAAACACCATATATTTT. Full variable domain (rest looked up from reference TRBV18 and TRBJ1-3): NAGVMQNPRHLVRRRGQEARLRCSPMKGHSHVYWYRQLPEEGLKFMVYLQKENIIDESGMPKERFSAEFPKEGPSILRIQQVVRGDSAAYFCASSPPFSGAGGNTIYFGEGSWLTVV.

Regarding this clone: Other DNA sequences within the sample encode an identical CDR3. This sequence joins TRBV30 and TRBJ2-7; no clear D. Germline V CDR1 and CDR2: GTSNPN, SVGIG (reference sequence). CDR3 size: 15 residues. With 3 bases removed from V and 6 bases from J, the gap between germline ends came to 21 bases. In DNA, the CDR3 is TGTGCCTGGAGCTCTTCGACGGTCCTCTATCTCGAGCAGTACTTC. Protein sequence: CAWSSSTVLYLEQYF.

V gene TRBV4-2 combines with J gene TRBJ1-1; D uncertain. Trimming took 4 bases from V and 4 from J, leaving 16 bases between them. This CDR3 region has 15 residues. Germline V gives CDR1 LGHNA, CDR2 YNFKEQ. As DNA, the CDR3 is TGTGCCAGCAGCCTCCTACGGGGTGAAACCACTGAAGCTTTCTTT. As protein: CASSLLRGETTEAFF.

V usage is TRBV9 and J usage is TRBJ2-7, with D tentatively TRBD2 (5 bases). The germline V gene encodes CDR1 SGDLS and CDR2 YYNGEE. There are 13 residues in the CDR3. Trimming stripped 4 bases from V and 1 base from J, with 9 bases between. The CDR3 DNA is TGTGCCAGCAGCCCCGGAGGATCCTACGAGCAGTACTTC. It yields the protein CASSPGGSYEQYF.

The J gene is TRBJ2-2, the V gene TRBV28; D remains ambiguous. The germline V gene encodes CDR1 MDHEN and CDR2 SYDVKM. The CDR3 has 14 residues. Trimming pared 2 bases from V and 4 bases from J, leaving 8 bases between. In nucleotides, the CDR3 is TGTGCCAGCAGTTTACCCCGGAGCACCGGGGAGCTGTTTTTT. It is translated as CASSLPRSTGELFF.

This clone was observed a single time. The chain has TRBV6-6 and TRBJ1-2; possibly TRBD1 for D (6 bases). Looked up from germline, CDR1 is MNHNY and CDR2 is SVGAGI (reference sequence). The CDR3 runs 11 residues. Trimming took 6 bases from V and 6 from J, leaving 8 bases between them. CDR3 residues: CASRNRDGYTF. The DNA for the CDR3 is TGTGCCAGCAGAAACAGGGATGGCTACACCTTC.

This clone has just a few counts. The genes are TRBV2 and TRBJ1-1; D unclear. Germline-derived CDR1 and CDR2 are SNHLY and FYNNEI. Trimming removed 9 bases from V and 7 bases from J, with 12 bases in between. The CDR3 is 11 amino acids. The CDR3 bases are TGTGCCAGTTTCGAAGGGTATGAAGCTTTCTTT. It codes for CASFEGYEAFF.

The CDR3: CASSFFPGGAYNEQFF. The CDR3 bases are TGTGCCAGCAGCTTTTTCCCGGGGGGCGCCTACAATGAGCAGTTCTTC. The rearrangement joins TRBV7-9 to TRBJ2-1; possibly TRBD2 for D (7 bases). Trimming shortened V by 3 bases and J by 2 bases, and 14 bases separated the two germline ends. Per the germline V gene, CDR1 is SEHNR and CDR2 is FQNEAQ (reference sequence). The length of the CDR3 is 16 residues.

This clone has a single count. This rearrangement joins TRBV4-1 to TRBJ2-7; 7 bases are a match to TRBD2. Germline lookup yields CDR1 MGHRA and CDR2 YSYEKL. Trimming at V came to 0 bases and at J to 2 bases, leaving 7 bases not matched to a gene. CDR3 length equals 16 residues. CDR3 DNA: TGCGCCAGCAGCCAAGACCAGACTAGCTTTGCCTACGAGCAGTACTTC. Translating gives CASSQDQTSFAYEQYF.

This sequence joins TRBV28 and TRBJ1-1; D unclear. CDR3 length: 20 amino acids. Germline-derived CDR1 and CDR2 are MDHEN and SYDVKM. V was trimmed by 6 bases and J by 0 bases, leaving 29 bases between them. The CDR3 loop reads CASRPPPGPGVMPVNTEAFF. The CDR3 DNA reads as TGTGCCAGCAGGCCCCCCCCGGGCCCGGGCGTGATGCCCGTGAACACTGAAGCTTTCTTT.

This chain links TRBV5-1 with TRBJ2-1, with D perhaps TRBD2 (6 bases). Trimming removed 2 bases from V and 10 bases from J, with 13 bases in between. Looked up from germline, CDR1 is SGHRS and CDR2 is YFSETQ. This CDR3 is built from 13 residues. The CDR3 nucleotides read TGCGCCAGCAGCTTAGCGACTAGTGGCGAGCAGTTCTTC. Its protein product is CASSLATSGEQFF.

This clone was seen a handful of times. The J gene is TRBJ1-2, the V gene TRBV11-2; no reliable D call. Trimming took off 3 bases at V and 8 bases at J, with 7 bases between the two ends. Germline V lookup: CDR1 SGHAT, CDR2 FQNNGV. This CDR3 contains 11 residues. The CDR3 coding sequence is TGTGCCAGCAGCTTGTTAAAGGGCTACACCTTC. This codes for CASSLLKGYTF.

The rearrangement joins TRBV27 to TRBJ2-1, with D perhaps matching TRBD2 (6 bases). The CDR3 sequence is 15 residues long. Trimming took 7 bases from V and 14 from J, leaving 27 bases between them. Germline V gene sequence: CDR1 MNHEY, CDR2 SMNVEV (reference sequence). CDR3 bases: TGTGCCAGCACCGGAGCGGGCGCTTCCTCGGGAGAAGAGTTCTTC. Translation gives CASTGAGASSGEEFF.

On this clone: A read error may produce the germline difference seen at one junction end. This chain links TRBV7-7 with TRBJ2-7, with unresolved D. Germline-derived CDR1 and CDR2 are SSHAT and FNYEAQ (reference sequence). This CDR3 comprises 13 residues. CDR3 DNA sequence: TGTGCTAGCAGCCCCGGGTTCTCCTACGAGCAGTACTTC. This sequence encodes CASSPGFSYEQYF.

The J gene is TRBJ2-2, the V gene TRBV9; D gene uncertain. V was trimmed by 0 bases and J by 6 bases, leaving 12 bases between them. This CDR3 contains 15 residues. CDR1 and CDR2 (germline): SGDLS, YYNGEE. The CDR3 here is CASSVGGSKSGELFF. In DNA, the CDR3 is TGTGCCAGCAGCGTAGGTGGGTCGAAGTCCGGGGAGCTGTTTTTT.

This chain connects TRBV29-1 to TRBJ2-3; D ambiguous. From germline, CDR1 is SQVTM and CDR2 ANQGSEA. V lost 0 bases to trimming and J lost 3 bases, with 13 bases between them. The CDR3 runs to 15 residues. CDR3 coding DNA: TGCAGCGTTGAAGACCCAACCTTCGCGACAGATACGCAGTATTTT. This translates into CSVEDPTFATDTQYF.